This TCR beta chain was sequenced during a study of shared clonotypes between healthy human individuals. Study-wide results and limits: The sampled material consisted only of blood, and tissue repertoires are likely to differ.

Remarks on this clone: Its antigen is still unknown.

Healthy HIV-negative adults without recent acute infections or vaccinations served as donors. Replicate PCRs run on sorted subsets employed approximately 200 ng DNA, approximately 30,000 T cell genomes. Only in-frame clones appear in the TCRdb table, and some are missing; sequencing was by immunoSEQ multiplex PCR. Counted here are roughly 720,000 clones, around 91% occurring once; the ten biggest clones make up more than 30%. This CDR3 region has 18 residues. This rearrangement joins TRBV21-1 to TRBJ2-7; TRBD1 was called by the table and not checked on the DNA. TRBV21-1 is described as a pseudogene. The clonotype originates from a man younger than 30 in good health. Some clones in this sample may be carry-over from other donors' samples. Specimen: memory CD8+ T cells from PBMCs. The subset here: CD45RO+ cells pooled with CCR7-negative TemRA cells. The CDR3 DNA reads TGTGCCAGCAGCAAAGCTGTTTGGGACAGGGAAGTTCGGGACGAGCAGTACTTC. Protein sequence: CASSKAVWDREVRDEQYF.